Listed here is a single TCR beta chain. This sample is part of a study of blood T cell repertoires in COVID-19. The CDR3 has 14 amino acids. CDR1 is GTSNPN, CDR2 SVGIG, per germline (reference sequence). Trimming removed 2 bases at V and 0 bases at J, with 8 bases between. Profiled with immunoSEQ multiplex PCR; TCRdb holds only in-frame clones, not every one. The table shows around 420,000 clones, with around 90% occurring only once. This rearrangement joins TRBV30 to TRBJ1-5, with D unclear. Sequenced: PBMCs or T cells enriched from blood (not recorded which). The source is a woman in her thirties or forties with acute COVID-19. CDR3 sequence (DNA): TGTGCCTGGAGTCCCGGGGATAGCAATCAGCCCCAGCATTTT. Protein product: CAWSPGDSNQPQHF.